This T cell receptor (beta chain) was identified during a study of PD-1 blockade in mismatch repair-deficient tumors. Time point of the sample: roughly ten-day in vitro stimulation with candidate neoantigen peptide 6. Every patient had mismatch repair deficiency by PCR or immunohistochemistry. Seven ELISpot-reactive neoantigen peptides each drove a roughly 9-day in vitro stimulation. This clone was observed a handful of times. The antigen remains undetermined. Produced via immunoSEQ multiplex PCR; TCRdb's table is partial and in-frame only. The sample yields about 14,000 clones, approximately 86% seen once. Findings and limits, study-wide: Tumor-resident clones, often absent from pretreatment blood, expanded after pembrolizumab and then contracted. About 5% of the roughly 140 peptide-expanded blood TCRs were also found in tumor.

Germline V gene data show CDR1 as SGHNT and CDR2 as YENEEA. Trimming took 1 base from V and 2 from J; bases not matched to a gene: 0. The CDR3 consists of 14 residues. Here the sequenced sample was cells cultured in vitro, taken from a patient treated with pembrolizumab. V is TRBV11-3 and J is TRBJ2-5, with 8 bases identical to TRBD2. This TCR came from an adult with mismatch repair-deficient cancer. CDR3 sequence (DNA): TGTGCCAGCAGCTTAGGCGGGGGGCAAGAGACCCAGTACTTC. This encodes CASSLGGGQETQYF.